The text below deals with one T cell receptor (beta chain). Its matching antigen is unknown. It was in the United States that all participants with HIV were treated. From germline, CDR1 is SGDLS and CDR2 YYNGEE. V was clipped by 4 bases and J by 4 bases; unmatched bases: 3. CDR3 length equals 13 residues. The record originates from a study of long-term antiretroviral therapy in people with HIV. In the study overall: It was about a decade before the 2015 immediate-ART recommendation that the earliest samples were taken. Study-wide results and caveats: Blood in the study was drawn between the mid-2000s and the late 2010s, possibly under older ART regimens, which may be less effective than current ones.

This was the immunoSEQ v3.0 assay at survey level. It was roughly 40,000-55,000 T-cell genomes per sample that sequencing targeted. Libraries were prepared by immunoSEQ multiplex PCR; TCRdb keeps only in-frame clonotypes and omits some of them. The sample lists around 30,000 clones, about 85% occurring once. This sequence was found in a man aged 40-49 years with HIV. V and J are TRBV9 and TRBJ1-2; 8 nucleotides line up with TRBD1. The material was unsorted PBMCs, obtained 3 years after starting antiretroviral therapy. CDR3 sequence reads: CASSIGTGYGYTF. DNA for the CDR3: TGTGCCAGCAGCATCGGGACAGGCTATGGCTACACCTTC. The whole variable domain, remainder taken from reference TRBV9 and TRBJ1-2, is DSGVTQTPKHLITATGQRVTLRCSPRSGDLSVYWYQQSLDQGLQFLIQYYNGEERAKGNILERFSAQQFPDLHSELNLSSLELGDSALYFCASSIGTGYGYTFGSGTRLTVV.